The present T cell receptor beta chain was sequenced within a study of cytomegalovirus exposure and HLA in healthy donors. Primers for the PCR totalled 60 Vbeta and 13 Jbeta. Generated by immunoSEQ multiplex PCR, the TCRdb table keeps only in-frame clones and is missing some. The table includes about 170,000 clones, roughly 80% detected once. There are 15 residues in the CDR3. J was trimmed by 7 bases and V by 4 bases; bases with no gene match: 8. Germline V gene data show CDR1 as SGHNT and CDR2 as YYREEE (reference sequence). The sequence derives from a male donor in good health and CMV-seronegative. The chain joins TRBV5-4 to TRBJ1-4, with 9 bases aligning to TRBD1. Material for sequencing was PBMCs. This chain's CDR3 is CASSPNRGRVEKLFF. CDR3 bases: TGTGCCAGCAGCCCAAACAGGGGGCGAGTTGAAAAACTGTTTTTT.